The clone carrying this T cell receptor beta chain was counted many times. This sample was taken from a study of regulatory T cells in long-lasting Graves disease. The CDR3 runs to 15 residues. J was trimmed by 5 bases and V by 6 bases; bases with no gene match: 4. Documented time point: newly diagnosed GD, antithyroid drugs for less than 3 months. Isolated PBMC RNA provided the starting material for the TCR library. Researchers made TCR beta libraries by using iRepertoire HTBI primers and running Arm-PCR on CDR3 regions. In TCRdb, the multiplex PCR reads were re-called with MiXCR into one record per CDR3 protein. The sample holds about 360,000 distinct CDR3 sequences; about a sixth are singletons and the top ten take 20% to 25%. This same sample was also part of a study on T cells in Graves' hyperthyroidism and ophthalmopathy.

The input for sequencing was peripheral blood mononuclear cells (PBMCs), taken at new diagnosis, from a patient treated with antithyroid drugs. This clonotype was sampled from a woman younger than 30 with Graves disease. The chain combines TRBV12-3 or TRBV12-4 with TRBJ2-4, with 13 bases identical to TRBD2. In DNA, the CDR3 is TGTGCCAGCAGACCTGGACTAGCGGGGGAAAACATTCAGTACTTC. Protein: CASRPGLAGENIQYF.